These 27 T cell receptor beta chains share one sample of origin, sequenced in a study of blood T cell repertoires in COVID-19. Using immunoSEQ multiplex PCR, the repertoire was profiled, and TCRdb retains in-frame clones only, with some absent. The table includes tens of thousands of clones, 80% to 85% detected once. The specimen sequenced was peripheral blood. These receptors originate from a woman aged 80 or over with active or convalescent COVID-19.

The J gene is TRBJ1-1, the V gene TRBV6-5, with TRBD1 as a possible D gene (5 bases). Trimming pared 5 bases from V and 5 bases from J, leaving 9 bases between. The germline CDR1 and CDR2 sequences are MNHEY and SVGAGI. This CDR3 comprises 12 residues. In DNA form, the CDR3 reads TGTGCCAGCAGTCTCCACAGGACTGAAGCTTTCTTT. Translated, it gives CASSLHRTEAFF.

The chain joins TRBV3-1 (or the pseudogene TRBV3-2) to TRBJ2-3; 8 bases are shared with TRBD2. The germline gives CDR1 LGHDT, CDR2 YNNKEL (reference sequence). V was pared by 0 bases and J by 0 bases, with 8 bases of the junction left unmatched. The CDR3 sequence is 18 residues long. This chain's CDR3 is CASSQDPAGATSTDTQYF. The DNA of the CDR3 is TGTGCCAGCAGCCAAGATCCAGCGGGAGCCACGAGCACAGATACGCAGTATTTT.

The genes are TRBV19 and TRBJ1-3; unclear D gene. Germline V gene lookup returns CDR1 LNHDA and CDR2 SQIVND (reference sequence). The CDR3 contains 14 residues. V lost 3 bases, J lost 1 base, and 7 bases lay in between. The CDR3 reads CASSIGSSGNTIYF. CDR3 coding DNA: TGTGCCAGTAGTATTGGTAGTTCTGGAAACACCATATATTTT.

V usage is TRBV7-3 and J usage is TRBJ2-5; 11 bases fit TRBD2. Germline CDR1 SGHTA, CDR2 FQGTGA. The CDR3 runs to 16 residues. J gave up 7 bases and V 5 bases, and 12 bases lay outside the gene matches. DNA of the CDR3: TGTGCCAGCAGCCCCGGGACTAGCGGACCCTTTGGGACCCAGTACTTC. Its translation: CASSPGTSGPFGTQYF.

This clone has a handful of counts. This chain joins TRBV5-1 and TRBJ1-6, with D hard to call. V was shortened by 1 base and J by 7 bases, with 9 bases between the two germline ends. Germline V gene sequence: CDR1 SGHRS, CDR2 YFSETQ. CDR3 length equals 14 residues. CDR3 DNA: TGCGCCAGCAGCTTGTCCAGAATGAATTCACCCCTCCACTTT. This sequence encodes CASSLSRMNSPLHF. Complete variable domain (other parts from reference TRBV5-1 and TRBJ1-6): KAGVTQTPRYLIKTRGQQVTLSCSPISGHRSVSWYQQTPGQGLQFLFEYFSETQRNKGNFPGRFSGRQFSNSRSEMNVSTLELGDSALYLCASSLSRMNSPLHFGNGTRLTVT.

CDR3 region: CASSSQAYGYTF. In nucleotides, the CDR3 is TGCGCCAGCAGCTCCCAGGCTTATGGCTACACCTTC. The rearrangement uses TRBV5-1 and TRBJ1-2; no reliable D call. The ends were cut back, 3 bases at V and 5 bases at J, with 8 bases in the middle. Per the germline V gene, CDR1 is SGHRS and CDR2 is YFSETQ. The CDR3 is 12 residues long.

The J gene is TRBJ2-7, the V gene TRBV6-5, with TRBD1 matching over 9 bases. Germline CDR1 reads MNHEY; CDR2 reads SVGAGI. J was trimmed by 5 bases and V by 11 bases; bases with no gene match: 7. This CDR3 is built from 12 residues. CDR3 loop: CAADRGGDEQYF. The DNA for the CDR3 is TGTGCCGCCGACAGGGGGGGTGACGAGCAGTACTTC.

The chain links TRBV5-6 to TRBJ1-6, with D maybe TRBD1 (5 bases). Between the trimmed V and J ends, which lost 4 bases and 6 bases, there was a span of 17 bases. CDR1 SGHDT and CDR2 YYEEEE come from the germline V gene. The CDR3 has 16 residues. Written as DNA, the CDR3 is TGTGCCAGCAGCCCGGCCTCGGACATACTTAATTCACCCCTCCACTTT. It translates to CASSPASDILNSPLHF.

V and J are TRBV11-2 and TRBJ2-7, with D unresolved. Germline CDR1 SGHAT, CDR2 FQNNGV. CDR3 length: 12 residues. V shed 3 bases and J shed 3 bases, with 6 bases lying between them. DNA for the CDR3: TGTGCCAGCAGCTTCGACAACTACGAGCAGTACTTC. Protein: CASSFDNYEQYF.

J is TRBJ2-3 and V is TRBV5-4; 10 bases map to TRBD2. Germline assignment: CDR1 SGHNT and CDR2 YYREEE (reference sequence). This CDR3 has 19 residues. With V trimmed by 4 bases and J by 0 bases, 14 bases remained unmatched. The CDR3 DNA follows: TGTGCCAGCAGCCCCGGCGGGACTAGCGAGACCCCTAGCACAGATACGCAGTATTTT. Amino acid sequence: CASSPGGTSETPSTDTQYF.

This sequence joins TRBV7-9 and TRBJ2-1, with 9 positions matching TRBD2. Germline lookup yields CDR1 SEHNR and CDR2 FQNEAQ (reference sequence). The CDR3 extends over 17 amino acids. V trimming: 5 bases; J trimming: 0 bases; junction bases outside the gene matches: 8. The CDR3 nucleotides are TGTGCCAGCAGCGGGAGCGGGGGGCCAAGCTCCTACAATGAGCAGTTCTTC. Translated, it gives CASSGSGGPSSYNEQFF.

The chain links TRBV5-1 to TRBJ2-3; D call uncertain. The CDR3 sequence is 14 residues long. Trimming shortened V by 2 bases and J by 0 bases, and 7 bases separated the two germline ends. The germline CDR1 and CDR2 sequences are SGHRS and YFSETQ. The CDR3 sequence: CASSFLVSTDTQYF. In DNA, the CDR3 is TGCGCCAGCAGCTTCCTAGTGAGCACAGATACGCAGTATTTT.

J is TRBJ2-2 and V is TRBV9, with 7 bases lining up with TRBD1. With 9 bases clipped from V and 5 bases from J, the junction kept 13 bases outside the gene matches. There are 15 residues in the CDR3. Germline V gene sequence: CDR1 SGDLS, CDR2 YYNGEE. DNA of the CDR3: TGTGCCACCAATCCCTCCGGACAGGAAACCGGGGAGCTGTTTTTT. Amino acid sequence: CATNPSGQETGELFF.

The chain links TRBV19 to TRBJ2-3, with TRBD2 identical over 14 bases. This CDR3 comprises 19 residues. Germline loops: CDR1 LNHDA, CDR2 SQIVND (reference sequence). Unmatched junction bases numbered 15, after V lost 3 bases and J lost 7 bases. Here the CDR3 reads CASSIPTPPGTSGRYTQYF. The CDR3 DNA follows: TGTGCCAGTAGTATCCCGACGCCTCCCGGGACTAGCGGGAGATATACGCAGTATTTT. Looking up the rest from reference TRBV19 and TRBJ2-3 gives the full variable domain: DGGITQSPKYLFRKEGQNVTLSCEQNLNHDAMYWYRQDPGQGLRLIYYSQIVNDFQKGDIAEGYSVSREKKESFPLTVTSAQKNPTAFYLCASSIPTPPGTSGRYTQYFGPGTRLTVL.

This chain links TRBV5-1 with TRBJ2-3; 8 nucleotides agree with TRBD2. This CDR3 comprises 14 residues. Germline loops: CDR1 SGHRS, CDR2 YFSETQ. The V gene end was trimmed by 0 bases and the J gene end by 6 bases; junction bases not matched to a gene: 3. CDR3 DNA sequence: TGCGCCAGCAGCTTGGAAAGCGGGAGTGATACGCAGTATTTT. Its protein is CASSLESGSDTQYF. Filled out from reference TRBV5-1 and TRBJ2-3, the complete variable domain reads KAGVTQTPRYLIKTRGQQVTLSCSPISGHRSVSWYQQTPGQGLQFLFEYFSETQRNKGNFPGRFSGRQFSNSRSEMNVSTLELGDSALYLCASSLESGSDTQYFGPGTRLTVL.

The chain joins TRBV28 to TRBJ1-1; no firm D call. CDR3 length equals 14 residues. Germline CDR1 reads MDHEN; CDR2 reads SYDVKM. V dropped 8 bases and J dropped 5 bases, with 18 bases sitting between them. CDR3 in DNA: TGTGCCAGCGACTCCAGTCCTCAGAGGACTGAAGCTTTCTTT. It yields the protein CASDSSPQRTEAFF.

V usage is TRBV29-1 and J usage is TRBJ2-5; 10 bases fit TRBD1. Per the germline V gene, CDR1 is SQVTM and CDR2 is ANQGSEA. With V trimmed by 7 bases and J by 4 bases, 15 bases remained unmatched. The CDR3 length is 16 residues. The CDR3 DNA reads as TGCAGCGCGAACCACCTACCGGGACAGGGGCCAGAGACCCAGTACTTC. Translation gives CSANHLPGQGPETQYF. Drawing the rest from reference TRBV29-1 and TRBJ2-5, the complete variable domain is SAVISQKPSRDICQRGTSLTIQCQVDSQVTMMFWYRQQPGQSLTLIATANQGSEATYESGFVIDKFPISRPNLTFSTLTVSNMSPEDSSIYLCSANHLPGQGPETQYFGPGTRLLVL.

V usage is TRBV6-1 and J usage is TRBJ2-2, with D perhaps matching TRBD1 (6 bases). CDR1 is MNHNS and CDR2 is SASEGT in the germline V gene. The CDR3 runs 15 residues. Trimming left V 2 bases short and J 5 bases short, with 12 bases between. Written as DNA, the CDR3 is TGTGCCAGCAGTGAACTCCAACAGGGTACCGGGGAGCTGTTTTTT. Residues: CASSELQQGTGELFF.

This clone was counted only a few times. The gene calls are TRBV19 and TRBJ1-1; 7 nucleotides agree with TRBD1. CDR3 length: 14 amino acids. Germline V gene data show CDR1 as LNHDA and CDR2 as SQIVND (reference sequence). Germline trimming cut 7 bases from V and 3 bases from J; bases unmatched to any gene: 8. The CDR3 DNA is TGTGCCAGTACCAAGACAGGGCCCTACACTGAAGCTTTCTTT. As protein: CASTKTGPYTEAFF.

The rearrangement uses TRBV11-2 and TRBJ2-2; 7 bases map to TRBD2. The trim removed 3 bases at V and 5 bases at J, leaving 6 bases unmatched. This CDR3 has 15 residues. CDR1 is SGHAT and CDR2 is FQNNGV in the germline V gene. The chain's CDR3 is CASSFWEGGTGELFF. The CDR3 bases are TGTGCCAGCAGCTTTTGGGAGGGCGGGACCGGGGAGCTGTTTTTT.

This clone showed up just a few times. CDR3 sequence: CASSEGLRETQYF. DNA of the CDR3: TGTGCCAGCAGTGAAGGCCTTCGGGAGACCCAGTACTTC. The chain recombines TRBV6-1 with TRBJ2-5; no firm D call. Germline CDR1 and CDR2: MNHNS and SASEGT. The CDR3 covers 13 residues. The V end was cut by 1 base, the J end by 5 bases, with 8 bases between.

For the CDR3, the DNA is TGTGCCAGCAGCAAAGAAATAAGCGGGGGGCATTCCTACGAGCAGTACTTC. Its translation: CASSKEISGGHSYEQYF. The chain uses TRBV21-1 and TRBJ2-7; the table's D call TRBD2 went unverified against the DNA. TRBV21-1 has pseudogene status. This CDR3 contains 17 residues.

The chain employs TRBV9 and TRBJ2-7, with TRBD2 as a possible D gene (7 bases). The CDR3 loop spans 14 amino acids. Germline lookup yields CDR1 SGDLS and CDR2 YYNGEE. V lost 3 bases and J 4 bases, leaving 14 bases between the germline ends. Here the CDR3 DNA reads TGTGCCAGCAGCGCAGGGGACTACGGGTACGAGCAGTACTTC. This sequence encodes CASSAGDYGYEQYF.

This rearrangement joins TRBV5-5 to TRBJ2-3; D perhaps matches TRBD1 (5 bases). The CDR3 extends over 15 amino acids. V was clipped by 0 bases and J by 5 bases, with 13 bases between them. Germline CDR1 reads SGHKS; CDR2 reads YYEKEE (reference sequence). CDR3 nucleotides: TGTGCCAGCAGCTTGGGGGGCTTCTCTGGAGATACGCAGTATTTT. This sequence encodes CASSLGGFSGDTQYF.

This rearrangement joins TRBV19 to TRBJ2-1, with 10 bases that match TRBD2. This CDR3 spans 15 amino acids. V trimming: 7 bases; J trimming: 7 bases; junction bases outside the gene matches: 10. Germline V gene data show CDR1 as LNHDA and CDR2 as SQIVND (reference sequence). DNA for the CDR3: TGTGCCAGTAATTCTCTAGCGGGGGTTGGTAATGAGCAGTTCTTC. Its translation is CASNSLAGVGNEQFF.

The count of this clone is one. V usage is TRBV27 and J usage is TRBJ1-1; 8 positions agree with TRBD1. CDR1 is MNHEY and CDR2 is SMNVEV in the germline V gene (reference sequence). CDR3 length equals 15 residues. J gave up 5 bases and V 3 bases, and 8 bases lay outside the gene matches. CDR3 coding DNA: TGTGCCAGCAGTTTTCAGGGGGCGCGGGGGACTGAAGCTTTCTTT. Translation gives CASSFQGARGTEAFF.

The chain recombines TRBV19 with TRBJ2-5, with 8 bases identical to TRBD1. V lost 3 bases, J lost 2 bases, and 11 bases stayed unmatched. The CDR3 extends over 17 amino acids. CDR1 LNHDA and CDR2 SQIVND come from the germline V gene (reference sequence). CDR3 nucleotide sequence: TGTGCCAGTAGTATTCCAAGAGACAGGGGAGGACAAGAGACCCAGTACTTC. It yields the protein CASSIPRDRGGQETQYF. The full variable domain, with the rest looked up from reference TRBV19 and TRBJ2-5, is DGGITQSPKYLFRKEGQNVTLSCEQNLNHDAMYWYRQDPGQGLRLIYYSQIVNDFQKGDIAEGYSVSREKKESFPLTVTSAQKNPTAFYLCASSIPRDRGGQETQYFGPGTRLLVL.